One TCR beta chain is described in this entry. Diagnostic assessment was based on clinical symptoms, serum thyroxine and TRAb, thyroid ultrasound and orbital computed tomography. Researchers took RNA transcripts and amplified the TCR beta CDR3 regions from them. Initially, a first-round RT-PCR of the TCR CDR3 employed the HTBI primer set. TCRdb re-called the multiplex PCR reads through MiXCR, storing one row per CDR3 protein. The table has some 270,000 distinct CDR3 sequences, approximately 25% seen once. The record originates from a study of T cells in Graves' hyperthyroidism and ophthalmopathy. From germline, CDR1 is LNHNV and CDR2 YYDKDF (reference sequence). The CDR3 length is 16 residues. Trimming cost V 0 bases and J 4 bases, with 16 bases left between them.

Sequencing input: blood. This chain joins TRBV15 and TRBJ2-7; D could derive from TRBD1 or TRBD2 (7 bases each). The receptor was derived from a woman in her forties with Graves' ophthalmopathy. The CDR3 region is CATSREGAGGGYEQYF. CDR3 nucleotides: TGTGCCACCAGCAGAGAAGGAGCAGGGGGGGGGTACGAGCAGTACTTC. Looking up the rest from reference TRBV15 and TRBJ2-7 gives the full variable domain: DAMVIQNPRYQVTQFGKPVTLSCSQTLNHNVMYWYQQKSSQAPKLLFHYYDKDFNNEADTPDNFQSRRPNTSFCFLDIRSPGLGDTAMYLCATSREGAGGGYEQYFGPGTRLTVT.